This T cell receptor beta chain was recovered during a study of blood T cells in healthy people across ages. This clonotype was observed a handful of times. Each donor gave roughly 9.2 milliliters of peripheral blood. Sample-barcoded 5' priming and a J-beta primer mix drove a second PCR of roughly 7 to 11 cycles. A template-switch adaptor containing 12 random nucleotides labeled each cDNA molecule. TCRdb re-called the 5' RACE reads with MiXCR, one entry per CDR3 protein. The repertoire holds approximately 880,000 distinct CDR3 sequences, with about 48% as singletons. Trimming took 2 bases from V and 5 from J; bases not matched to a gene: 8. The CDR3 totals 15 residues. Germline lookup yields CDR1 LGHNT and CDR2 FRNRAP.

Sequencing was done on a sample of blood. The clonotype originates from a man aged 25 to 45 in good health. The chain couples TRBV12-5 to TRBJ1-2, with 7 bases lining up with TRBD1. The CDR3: CASGLTDRAGYGYTF. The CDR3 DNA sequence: TGTGCTAGTGGTTTGACCGACAGGGCGGGGTATGGCTACACCTTC.